The entry below describes one T cell receptor (beta chain). The antigen remains undetermined. The second PCR ran about 6 to 11 cycles with a sample-barcoded 5' primer and J-beta primers. All cDNA molecules were each tagged by a template-switch adaptor with 12 random nucleotides. TCRdb fed the 5' RACE reads into MiXCR, producing one record per CDR3 protein. The data contain 540,000 or so distinct CDR3 sequences, roughly 48% of them singletons. The data belong to a study of blood T cells in healthy people across ages. Study context: Researchers report that template switching captured about one barcoded beta molecule per two T cells.

Study-wide results and limits: Without sorted subsets, naive and antigen-experienced compartments could not be conclusively compared. Expanded clonotype shifts may have been confounded, as the donors had an unknown CMV status.

The length of the CDR3 is 18 residues. Germline CDR1 and CDR2: SGHKS and YYEKEE (reference sequence). Trimming took 0 bases from V and 2 from J, leaving 19 bases between them. The material sequenced was blood. The receptor was derived from a man at least 80 years old in good health. V is TRBV5-5 and J is TRBJ2-3, with D possibly matching TRBD2 (7 bases). The DNA for the CDR3 is TGTGCCAGCAGCTTGGCTCTCATTGGAGGGGGGGTCACAGATACGCAGTATTTT. Residues: CASSLALIGGGVTDTQYF.